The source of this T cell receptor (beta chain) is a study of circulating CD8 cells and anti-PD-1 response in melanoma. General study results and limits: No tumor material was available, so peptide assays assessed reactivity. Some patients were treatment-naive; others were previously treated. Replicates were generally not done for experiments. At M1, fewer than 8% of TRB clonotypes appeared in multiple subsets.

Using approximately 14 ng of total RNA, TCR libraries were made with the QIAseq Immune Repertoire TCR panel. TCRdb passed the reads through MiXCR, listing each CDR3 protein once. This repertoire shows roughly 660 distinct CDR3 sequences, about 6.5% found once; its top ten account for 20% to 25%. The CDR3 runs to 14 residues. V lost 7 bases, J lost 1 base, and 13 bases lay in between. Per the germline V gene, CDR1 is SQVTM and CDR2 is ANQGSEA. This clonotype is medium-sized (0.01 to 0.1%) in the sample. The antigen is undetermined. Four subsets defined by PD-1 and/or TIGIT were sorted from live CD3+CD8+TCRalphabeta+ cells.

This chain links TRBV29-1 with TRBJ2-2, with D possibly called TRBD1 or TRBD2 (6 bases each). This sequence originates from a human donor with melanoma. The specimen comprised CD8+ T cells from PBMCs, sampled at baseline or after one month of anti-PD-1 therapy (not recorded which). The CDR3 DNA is TGCAGCGCCGAACAGGGACTGAACACCGGGGAGCTGTTTTTT. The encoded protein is CSAEQGLNTGELFF.